This TCR beta chain derives from a study of T-cell reconstitution after alpha-beta-depleted transplantation in children. This clonotype was observed at least ten times. Its cognate antigen is unknown. Study observations and caveats: Several hundred rapidly expanded clones from non-depleted graft cells reportedly supplied alpha-beta T cells about two months post-transplant. High day-60 TCRbeta diversity in some patients came from surviving recipient T cells and thymic progenitors. A year had passed since transplant, and T-cell counts and diversity by then came mostly from newly produced T cells.

Germline V gene data show CDR1 as SGHVS and CDR2 as FQNEAQ. The CDR3 loop spans 17 amino acids. V lost 2 bases, J lost 2 bases, and 7 bases stayed unmatched. The TCRbeta library incorporated unique molecular identifiers. TCRdb reprocessed the PCR reads with MiXCR, giving one entry per CDR3 protein. The repertoire holds around 700,000 distinct CDR3 sequences, with about an eighth as singletons. The specimen comprised PBMCs, sampled before TCRalphabeta/CD19-depleted stem cell transplant. The gene calls are TRBV7-8 and TRBJ2-1, with 9 bases lining up with TRBD2. The receptor was isolated from a girl aged 2-10 years with congenital amegakaryocytic thrombocytopenia, due to receive a stem cell transplant. CDR3 in DNA: TGTGCCAGCAGCTTACGCCGACTAGCGGTCCCCTACAATGAGCAGTTCTTC. It yields the protein CASSLRRLAVPYNEQFF.